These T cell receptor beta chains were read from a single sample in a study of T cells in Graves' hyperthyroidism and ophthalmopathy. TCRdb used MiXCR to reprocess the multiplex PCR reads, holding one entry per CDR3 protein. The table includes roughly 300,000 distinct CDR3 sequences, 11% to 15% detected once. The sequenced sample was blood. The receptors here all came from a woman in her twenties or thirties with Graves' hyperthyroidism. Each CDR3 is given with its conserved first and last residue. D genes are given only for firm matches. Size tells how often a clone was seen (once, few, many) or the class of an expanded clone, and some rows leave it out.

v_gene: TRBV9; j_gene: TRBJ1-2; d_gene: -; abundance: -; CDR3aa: CASSGGQLYGYTF; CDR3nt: TGTGCCAGCAGCGGCGGACAGCTCTATGGCTACACCTTC
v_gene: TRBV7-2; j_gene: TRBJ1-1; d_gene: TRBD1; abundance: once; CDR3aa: CASSLVDRDTEAFF; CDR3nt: TGTGCCAGCAGCTTAGTGGACAGGGACACTGAAGCTTTCTTT
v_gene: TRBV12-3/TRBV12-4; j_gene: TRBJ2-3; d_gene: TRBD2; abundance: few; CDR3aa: CASSGGVTDTQYF; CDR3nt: TGTGCCAGCAGCGGGGGGGTCACAGATACGCAGTATTTT
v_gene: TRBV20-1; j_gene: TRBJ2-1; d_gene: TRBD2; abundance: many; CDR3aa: CSAGSASGRFNEQFF; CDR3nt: TGCAGTGCTGGGTCGGCTAGCGGGAGGTTTAATGAGCAGTTCTTC
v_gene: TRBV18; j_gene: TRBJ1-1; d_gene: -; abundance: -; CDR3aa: CASSRSRGEMGGNTEAFF; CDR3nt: TGTGCCAGCTCACGAAGCCGTGGAGAAATGGGGGGAAACACTGAAGCTTTCTTT
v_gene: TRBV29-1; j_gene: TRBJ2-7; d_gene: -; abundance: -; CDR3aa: CSVAYDEGVEQYF; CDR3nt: TGCAGCGTTGCGTATGACGAGGGGGTCGAGCAGTACTTC
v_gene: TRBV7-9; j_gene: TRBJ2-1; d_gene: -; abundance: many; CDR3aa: CASSFDGDLGNEQFF; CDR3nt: TGTGCCAGCAGCTTCGACGGGGATTTGGGCAATGAGCAGTTCTTC
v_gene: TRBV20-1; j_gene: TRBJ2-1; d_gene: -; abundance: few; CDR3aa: CSAPGGMKHNEQFF; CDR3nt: TGCAGTGCCCCCGGCGGCATGAAGCACAATGAGCAGTTCTTC
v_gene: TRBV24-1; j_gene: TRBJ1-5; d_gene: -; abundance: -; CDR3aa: CATSDFGFGQPRHF; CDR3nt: TGTGCCACCAGTGATTTCGGTTTCGGTCAGCCCCGGCATTTT
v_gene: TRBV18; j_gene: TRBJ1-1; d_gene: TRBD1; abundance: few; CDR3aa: CASSRDRTNTEAFF; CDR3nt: TGTGCCAGCTCGCGGGACAGAACAAACACTGAAGCTTTCTTT
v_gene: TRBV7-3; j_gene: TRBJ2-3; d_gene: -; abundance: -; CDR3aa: CASSPGAGGTDTQYF; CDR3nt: TGTGCCAGCAGCCCCGGGGCCGGGGGCACAGATACGCAGTATTTT
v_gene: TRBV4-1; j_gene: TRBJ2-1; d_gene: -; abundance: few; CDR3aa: CASSQDPFVAGGDNEQFF; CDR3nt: TGCGCCAGCAGCCAAGATCCGTTTGTGGCAGGGGGGGACAATGAGCAGTTCTTC
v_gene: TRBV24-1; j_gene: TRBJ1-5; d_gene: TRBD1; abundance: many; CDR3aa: CAAPPETGKGRNQPQHF; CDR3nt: TGTGCCGCTCCCCCCGAGACAGGGAAGGGGCGCAATCAGCCCCAGCATTTT
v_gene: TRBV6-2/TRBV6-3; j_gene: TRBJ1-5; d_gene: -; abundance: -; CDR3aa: CASSLNHNQPQHF; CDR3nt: TGTGCCAGCAGCCTGAACCACAATCAGCCCCAGCATTTT
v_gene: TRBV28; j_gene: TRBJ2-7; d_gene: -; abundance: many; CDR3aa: CASSHLTGRSYEQYF; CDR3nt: TGTGCCAGCAGTCACCTCACAGGACGGTCCTACGAGCAGTACTTC
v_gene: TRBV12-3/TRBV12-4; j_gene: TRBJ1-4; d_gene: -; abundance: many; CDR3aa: CASSLEQGVKLFF; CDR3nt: TGTGCCAGCAGTTTAGAGCAGGGAGTAAAACTGTTTTTT
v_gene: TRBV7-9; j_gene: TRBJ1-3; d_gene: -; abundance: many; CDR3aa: CASSLVTGRSGNTIYF; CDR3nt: TGTGCCAGCAGCCTCGTGACAGGCCGCTCTGGAAACACCATATATTTT
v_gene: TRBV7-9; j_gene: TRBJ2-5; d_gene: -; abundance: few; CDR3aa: CASRLVETQYF; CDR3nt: TGTGCCAGCAGACTTGTAGAGACCCAGTACTTC
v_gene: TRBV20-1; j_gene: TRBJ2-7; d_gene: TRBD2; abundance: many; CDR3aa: CSARGPTSGRAQSYEQYF; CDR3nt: TGCAGTGCTAGAGGCCCCACTAGCGGGAGGGCACAGTCCTACGAGCAGTACTTC
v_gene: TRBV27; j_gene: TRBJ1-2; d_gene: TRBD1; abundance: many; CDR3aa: CASSNRQGYGYTF; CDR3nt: TGTGCCAGCAGTAACAGACAGGGCTATGGCTACACCTTC
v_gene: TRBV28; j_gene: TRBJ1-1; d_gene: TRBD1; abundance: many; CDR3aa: CASLSPGTARVAFF; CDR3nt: TGTGCCAGCTTAAGTCCCGGGACAGCGCGTGTCGCTTTCTTT
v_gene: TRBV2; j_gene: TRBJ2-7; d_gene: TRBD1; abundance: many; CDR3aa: CASSPGTVVYEQYF; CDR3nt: TGTGCCAGCAGTCCCGGGACAGTGGTCTACGAGCAGTACTTC